This T cell receptor (beta chain) was sequenced in a study of T-cell memory formation after mild COVID-19. TCRdb itself ran the 5' RACE reads through MiXCR, one entry per CDR3 protein. This sample has about 280,000 distinct CDR3 sequences, with 8% to 9% found just once. This clonotype was recorded at least ten times. Germline V lookup: CDR1 SGHTA, CDR2 FQGTGA. The V and J ends lost 0 bases and 0 bases respectively, with 6 bases between them. The CDR3 loop spans 14 amino acids. The gene calls are TRBV7-3 and TRBJ2-7; D gene uncertain. The receptor was isolated from a young man who had mild COVID-19 (a few samples of this study predate the infection). Cell type and time point are not known. Sequences were obtained from PBMCs or a T cell subset sorted from them (not recorded which). The CDR3 loop reads CASSLTASSYEQYF. The DNA of the CDR3 is TGTGCCAGCAGCTTAACGGCCAGCTCCTACGAGCAGTACTTC.